This T cell receptor beta chain came from a study of cytomegalovirus exposure and HLA in healthy donors. PCR primers comprised 60 Vbeta and 13 Jbeta primers. Method: immunoSEQ multiplex PCR; TCRdb's copy keeps in-frame clones and lacks some. The repertoire holds approximately 190,000 clones, with 75% to 85% as singletons. This CDR3 has 12 amino acids. With 6 bases removed from V and 3 bases from J, the gap between germline ends came to 8 bases. The germline CDR1 and CDR2 sequences are GTSNPN and SVGIG (reference sequence). The source is a young woman in good health and CMV-seropositive. Source material: PBMCs. The V and J genes are TRBV30 and TRBJ2-2, with a possible D match to TRBD1 (6 bases). The CDR3 DNA reads TGTGCCTGCAGACAGGACACCGGGGAGCTGTTTTTT. Its translation is CACRQDTGELFF. The variable domain in full, with the rest retrieved from reference TRBV30 and TRBJ2-2, is SQTIHQWPATLVQPVGSPLSLECTVEGTSNPNLYWYRQAAGRGLQLLFYSVGIGQISSEVPQNLSASRPQDRQFILSSKKLLLSDSGFYLCACRQDTGELFFGEGSRLTVL.